This T cell receptor beta chain is drawn from a study of T cell responses to AZD1222 COVID-19 vaccine. Germline assignment: CDR1 LGHDT and CDR2 YNNKEL (reference sequence). The CDR3 spans 13 residues. Trimming left V 8 bases short and J 2 bases short, with 12 bases between. Sequenced by immunoSEQ multiplex PCR; TCRdb stores in-frame clones only, minus some. The sample records 150,000 or so clones, roughly 88% being singletons. The source material was peripheral blood, sampled on day 0 of AZD1222 vaccination. The chain recombines TRBV3-1 (or the pseudogene TRBV3-2) with TRBJ1-1; D unclear. The receptor's source is an adult in good health. This CDR3 is CASRKGDNTEAFF. In DNA form, the CDR3 reads TGTGCCAGCCGTAAAGGCGATAACACTGAAGCTTTCTTT.